These 19 T cell receptor beta chains were all obtained from the same sample, sequenced in a study of T cell responses to AZD1222 COVID-19 vaccine. Here immunoSEQ multiplex PCR was the method, and the copy in TCRdb shows in-frame clones only, minus some. Of 180,000 or so clones in the sample, about 91% are singletons; the top ten hold 1% to 1.5%. The sample in question was peripheral blood, obtained 28 days after the second AZD1222 dose. Receptors originate from an adult who received the AZD1222 COVID-19 vaccine.

This chain uses TRBV2 with TRBJ1-6; the match to TRBD1 covers 9 bases. With 4 bases clipped from V and 10 bases from J, the junction kept 8 bases outside the gene matches. The CDR3 has 15 residues. The germline V gene encodes CDR1 SNHLY and CDR2 FYNNEI. This CDR3 is CASSGDRVYRSPLHF. CDR3 coding DNA: TGTGCCAGCAGTGGGGACAGGGTATATCGGTCACCCCTCCACTTT.

V usage is TRBV27 and J usage is TRBJ1-1, with D hard to call. Germline CDR1 and CDR2: MNHEY and SMNVEV (reference sequence). The CDR3 is made up of 16 amino acids. Trimming stripped 5 bases from V and 6 bases from J, with 22 bases between. DNA for the CDR3: TGTGCCAGCAGTATAAGACCCGACCTGATTGTCGCTGAAGCTTTCTTT. It is translated as CASSIRPDLIVAEAFF.

This clone was seen once. This rearrangement joins TRBV27 to TRBJ2-3, with a weak D call TRBD1 (5 bases). Germline V gene sequence: CDR1 MNHEY, CDR2 SMNVEV (reference sequence). Trimming took 2 bases from V and 7 from J, leaving 10 bases between them. The CDR3 contains 13 residues. The CDR3 loop is CASSLDSRYTQYF. The CDR3 nucleotides are TGTGCCAGCAGTTTAGACAGTCGATATACGCAGTATTTT.

This rearrangement joins TRBV5-1 to TRBJ1-1, with no clear D. Per the germline V gene, CDR1 is SGHRS and CDR2 is YFSETQ. This CDR3 is built from 12 residues. The V end was cut by 5 bases, the J end by 6 bases, with 11 bases between. The CDR3 loop reads CASRVPPAEAFF. The CDR3 DNA reads as TGCGCCAGCAGGGTCCCCCCCGCTGAAGCTTTCTTT.

V and J are TRBV11-3 and TRBJ2-1, with 10 nucleotides matching TRBD2. Germline lookup yields CDR1 SGHNT and CDR2 YENEEA. The CDR3 covers 15 residues. The V gene end was trimmed by 6 bases and the J gene end by 6 bases; junction bases not matched to a gene: 8. CDR3 DNA sequence: TGTGCCAGCAGTCATACGGGACTAGCGCCCAATGAGCAGTTCTTC. Encoded protein: CASSHTGLAPNEQFF.

The chain recombines TRBV5-8 with TRBJ1-4; D is undetermined. Germline V gives CDR1 SGHTS, CDR2 YDEGEE. This CDR3 comprises 15 residues. Trimming cost V 5 bases and J 5 bases, with 16 bases left between them. CDR3 coding DNA: TGTGCCAGCAGGGCCCGTGGGCAGGAAAATGAAAAACTGTTTTTT. Its protein product is CASRARGQENEKLFF.

This clone appeared a single time. The chain couples TRBV5-6 to TRBJ2-1; D not resolved. The germline V and J ends were trimmed by 0 bases and 5 bases, with 15 bases remaining between them. CDR1 and CDR2 from the germline V gene are SGHDT and YYEEEE. The CDR3 consists of 16 residues. DNA of the CDR3: TGTGCCAGCAGCTTGGAAGCCTTCAACTTTAACAATGAGCAGTTCTTC. Residues: CASSLEAFNFNNEQFF.

This chain uses TRBV10-3 with TRBJ2-2; D tentatively reads TRBD1 or TRBD2 (6 bases each). The germline CDR1 and CDR2 sequences are ENHRY and SYGVKD. V dropped 11 bases and J dropped 3 bases, with 13 bases sitting between them. CDR3 length: 13 amino acids. CDR3 residues: CAGGGLDTGELFF. The CDR3 coding sequence is TGTGCCGGAGGGGGATTGGACACCGGGGAGCTGTTTTTT.

In the case of this clone: This sample also contains other DNA sequences that code for the same CDR3. The CDR3 loop reads CASSSRSYEQYF. The CDR3, as DNA: TGTGCCAGCAGTTCCCGGTCCTACGAGCAGTACTTC. The chain combines TRBV6-5 with TRBJ2-7, with D uncertain. The V gene's germline CDR1 is MNHEY and CDR2 SVGAGI. The V and J ends lost 4 bases and 1 base respectively, with 5 bases between them. The CDR3 extends over 12 amino acids.

The chain links TRBV28 to TRBJ1-4, with TRBD1 as a possible D gene (5 bases). V lost 6 bases and J 8 bases, leaving 13 bases between the germline ends. Germline V lookup: CDR1 MDHEN, CDR2 SYDVKM. This CDR3 region has 13 residues. Here the CDR3 reads CASRVPGEEKLFF. The CDR3 DNA reads as TGTGCCAGCAGGGTACCGGGGGAAGAAAAACTGTTTTTT. The variable domain in full, with the rest retrieved from reference TRBV28 and TRBJ1-4, is DVKVTQSSRYLVKRTGEKVFLECVQDMDHENMFWYRQDPGLGLRLIYFSYDVKMKEKGDIPEGYSVSREKKERFSLILESASTNQTSMYLCASRVPGEEKLFFGSGTQLSVL.

Only one count was recorded for this clone. This specimen includes other DNA sequences encoding the same CDR3. This chain uses TRBV5-1 with TRBJ2-5; D is unresolved. The CDR3 covers 12 residues. Trimming left V 0 bases short and J 4 bases short, with 4 bases between. Germline CDR1 reads SGHRS; CDR2 reads YFSETQ. The CDR3 DNA sequence: TGCGCCAGCAGCTTGGCGGGAGAGACCCAGTACTTC. Translated, it gives CASSLAGETQYF. The full variable domain, its missing parts supplied by reference TRBV5-1 and TRBJ2-5, is KAGVTQTPRYLIKTRGQQVTLSCSPISGHRSVSWYQQTPGQGLQFLFEYFSETQRNKGNFPGRFSGRQFSNSRSEMNVSTLELGDSALYLCASSLAGETQYFGPGTRLLVL.

The CDR3 sequence is CASSPSDRPSRANEKLFF. In DNA, the CDR3 is TGTGCCAGCTCACCCTCAGACAGGCCCTCTAGGGCTAATGAAAAACTGTTTTTT. This sequence joins TRBV18 and TRBJ1-4; the D gene is possibly TRBD1 (6 bases). The CDR3 sequence is 18 residues long. Germline V lookup: CDR1 KGHSH, CDR2 LQKENI. The germline V and J ends were trimmed by 3 bases and 3 bases, with 20 bases remaining between them.

This clone was detected a few times. The chain recombines TRBV5-1 with TRBJ1-2; a weak D match, TRBD1 (5 bases). The V gene's germline CDR1 is SGHRS and CDR2 YFSETQ. Trimming shortened V by 0 bases and J by 7 bases, and 19 bases separated the two germline ends. This CDR3 has 16 amino acids. The CDR3: CASSLATLGGKGGYTF. The CDR3 DNA is TGCGCCAGCAGCTTGGCCACCCTTGGGGGGAAGGGTGGCTACACCTTC.

This chain links TRBV5-4 with TRBJ2-7; TRBD1 matches at 11 bases. CDR3 size: 16 residues. Germline CDR1 and CDR2: SGHNT and YYREEE (reference sequence). V dropped 5 bases and J dropped 5; count of bases not matched to a gene: 12. In DNA form, the CDR3 reads TGTGCCAGCAGTCCGTCGGGTGGACAGGGGGCCGACGAGCAGTACTTC. Translation: CASSPSGGQGADEQYF.

This sequence joins TRBV11-2 and TRBJ2-3; D may be TRBD1 or TRBD2 (5 bases each). The V and J ends lost 1 base and 0 bases respectively, with 20 bases between them. Germline V gene lookup returns CDR1 SGHAT and CDR2 FQNNGV. CDR3 length: 19 residues. The DNA of the CDR3 is TGTGCCAGCAGCTTAGGCCCTACCCGGGGCCGACTTAGCACAGATACGCAGTATTTT. Translated: CASSLGPTRGRLSTDTQYF. Filled out from reference TRBV11-2 and TRBJ2-3, the complete variable domain reads EAGVAQSPRYKIIEKRQSVAFWCNPISGHATLYWYQQILGQGPKLLIQFQNNGVVDDSQLPKDRFSAERLKGVDSTLKIQPAKLEDSAVYLCASSLGPTRGRLSTDTQYFGPGTRLTVL.

V usage is TRBV28 and J usage is TRBJ2-7; D is ambiguous. Trimming shortened V by 5 bases and J by 5 bases, and 7 bases separated the two germline ends. The CDR3 is 11 residues long. The germline CDR1 and CDR2 sequences are MDHEN and SYDVKM. CDR3 sequence: CASSTLNEQYF. The DNA of the CDR3 is TGTGCCAGCAGTACCCTTAACGAGCAGTACTTC. Filled out from reference TRBV28 and TRBJ2-7, the complete variable domain reads DVKVTQSSRYLVKRTGEKVFLECVQDMDHENMFWYRQDPGLGLRLIYFSYDVKMKEKGDIPEGYSVSREKKERFSLILESASTNQTSMYLCASSTLNEQYFGPGTRLTVT.

The chain employs TRBV15 and TRBJ2-5; 7 positions agree with TRBD1. CDR1 is LNHNV and CDR2 is YYDKDF in the germline V gene (reference sequence). The CDR3 has 14 residues. V lost 5 bases and J lost 1; bases outside the gene matches: 4. CDR3 DNA: TGTGCCACCAGCGTACGACAGGGCCAAGAGACCCAGTACTTC. Residues: CATSVRQGQETQYF. Together with reference TRBV15 and TRBJ2-5, the CDR3 gives the full variable domain: DAMVIQNPRYQVTQFGKPVTLSCSQTLNHNVMYWYQQKSSQAPKLLFHYYDKDFNNEADTPDNFQSRRPNTSFCFLDIRSPGLGDTAMYLCATSVRQGQETQYFGPGTRLLVL.

This clone has only a few counts. The CDR3 here is CASSELTGGQPQHF. The CDR3 DNA sequence: TGTGCCAGCAGTGAACTGACAGGGGGTCAGCCCCAGCATTTT. The rearrangement links TRBV6-1 to TRBJ1-5; 9 bases agree with TRBD1. Trimming at V came to 2 bases and at J to 6 bases, leaving 2 bases not matched to a gene. The germline V gene has CDR1 MNHNS and CDR2 SASEGT. The CDR3 is 14 residues long.

This clone was seen once. The chain recombines TRBV5-4 with TRBJ1-1; D is unresolved. The germline V gene has CDR1 SGHNT and CDR2 YYREEE (reference sequence). CDR3 size: 13 residues. Trimming took 3 bases from V and 0 from J, leaving 6 bases between them. The CDR3 protein is CASSSEVNTEAFF. The CDR3 DNA sequence: TGTGCCAGCAGCTCAGAGGTGAACACTGAAGCTTTCTTT.